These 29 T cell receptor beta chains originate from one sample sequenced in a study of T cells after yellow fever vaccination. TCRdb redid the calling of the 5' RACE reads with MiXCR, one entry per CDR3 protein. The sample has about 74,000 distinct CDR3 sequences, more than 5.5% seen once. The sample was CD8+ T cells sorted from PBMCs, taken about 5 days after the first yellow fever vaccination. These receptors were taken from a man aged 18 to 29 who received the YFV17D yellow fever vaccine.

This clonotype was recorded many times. CDR3 sequence (DNA): TGCGCCAGCAGCTTAGCGACGCAAGAGACCCAGTACTTC. This translates into CASSLATQETQYF. This chain connects TRBV5-1 to TRBJ2-5; D unresolved. Deletions cut 2 bases from V and 2 bases from J, with 7 bases between. The CDR3 is 13 residues long. The V gene's germline CDR1 is SGHRS and CDR2 YFSETQ.

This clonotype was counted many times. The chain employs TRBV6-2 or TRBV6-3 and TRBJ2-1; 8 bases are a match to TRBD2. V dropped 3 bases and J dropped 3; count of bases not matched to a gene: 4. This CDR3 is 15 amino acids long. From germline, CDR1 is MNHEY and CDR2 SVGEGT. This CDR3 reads CASSYSGGGYNEQFF. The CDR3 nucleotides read TGTGCCAGCAGTTATTCGGGGGGGGGCTACAATGAGCAGTTCTTC.

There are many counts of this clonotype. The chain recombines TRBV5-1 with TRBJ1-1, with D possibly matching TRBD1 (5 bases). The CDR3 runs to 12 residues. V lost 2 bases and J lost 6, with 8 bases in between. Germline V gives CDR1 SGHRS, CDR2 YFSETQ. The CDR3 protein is CASSFQGAEAFF. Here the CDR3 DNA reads TGCGCCAGCAGCTTCCAGGGCGCTGAAGCTTTCTTT.

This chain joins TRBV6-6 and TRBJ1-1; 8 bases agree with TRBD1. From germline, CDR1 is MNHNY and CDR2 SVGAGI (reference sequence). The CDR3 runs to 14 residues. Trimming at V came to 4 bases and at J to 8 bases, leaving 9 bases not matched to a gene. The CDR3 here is CASSSAGTGEEAFF. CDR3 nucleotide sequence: TGTGCCAGCAGTTCCGCCGGGACAGGAGAAGAAGCTTTCTTT.

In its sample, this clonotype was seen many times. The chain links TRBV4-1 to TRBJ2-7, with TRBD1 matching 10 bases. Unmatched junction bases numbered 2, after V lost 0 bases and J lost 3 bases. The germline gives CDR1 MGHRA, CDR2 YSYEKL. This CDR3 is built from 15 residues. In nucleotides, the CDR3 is TGCGCCAGCAGCCAAGATCGGGACAGGGGCTACGAGCAGTACTTC. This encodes CASSQDRDRGYEQYF.

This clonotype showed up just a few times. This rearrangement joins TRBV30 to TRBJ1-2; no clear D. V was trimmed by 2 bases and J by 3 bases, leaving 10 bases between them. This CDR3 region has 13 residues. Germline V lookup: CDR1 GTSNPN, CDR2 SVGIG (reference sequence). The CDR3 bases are TGTGCCTGGAGTAAATTGACTTACTATGGCTACACCTTC. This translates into CAWSKLTYYGYTF.

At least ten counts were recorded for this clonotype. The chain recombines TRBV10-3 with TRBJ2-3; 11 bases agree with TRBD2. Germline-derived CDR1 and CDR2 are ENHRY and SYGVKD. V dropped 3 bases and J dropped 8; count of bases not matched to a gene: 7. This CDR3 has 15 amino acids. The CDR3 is CAISEETSGVGTQYF. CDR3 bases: TGTGCCATCAGTGAAGAGACTAGCGGGGTCGGTACGCAGTATTTT.

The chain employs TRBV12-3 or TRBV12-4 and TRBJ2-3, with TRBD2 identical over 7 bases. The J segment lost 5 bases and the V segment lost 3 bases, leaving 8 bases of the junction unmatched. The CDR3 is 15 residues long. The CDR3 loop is CASSFVLGGGDTQYF. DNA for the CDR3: TGTGCCAGCAGTTTCGTTTTGGGGGGGGGAGATACGCAGTATTTT.

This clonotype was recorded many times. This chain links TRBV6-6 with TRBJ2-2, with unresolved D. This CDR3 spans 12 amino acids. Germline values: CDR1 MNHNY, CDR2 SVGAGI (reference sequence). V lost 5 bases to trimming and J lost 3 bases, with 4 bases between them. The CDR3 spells CASSHYTGELFF. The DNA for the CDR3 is TGTGCCAGCAGTCACTACACCGGGGAGCTGTTTTTT.

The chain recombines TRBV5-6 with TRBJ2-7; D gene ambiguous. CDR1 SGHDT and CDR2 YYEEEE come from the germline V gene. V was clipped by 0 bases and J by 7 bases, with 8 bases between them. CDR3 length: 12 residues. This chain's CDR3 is CASSLGLGEQYF. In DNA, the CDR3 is TGTGCCAGCAGCTTGGGTCTTGGAGAGCAGTACTTC.

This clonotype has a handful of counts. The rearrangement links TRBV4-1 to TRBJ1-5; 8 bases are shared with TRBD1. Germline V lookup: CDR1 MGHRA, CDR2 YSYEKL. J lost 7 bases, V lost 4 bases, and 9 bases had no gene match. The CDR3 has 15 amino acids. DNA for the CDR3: TGCGCCAGCAGCCGGTATACAGGGGGAGAACAGCCCCAGCATTTT. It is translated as CASSRYTGGEQPQHF.

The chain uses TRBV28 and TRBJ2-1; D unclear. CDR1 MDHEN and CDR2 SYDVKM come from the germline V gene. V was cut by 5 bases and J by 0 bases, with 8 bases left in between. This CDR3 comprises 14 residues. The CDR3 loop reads CASSPPSSYNEQFF. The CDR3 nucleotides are TGTGCCAGCAGTCCCCCAAGCTCCTACAATGAGCAGTTCTTC. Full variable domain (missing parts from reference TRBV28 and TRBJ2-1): DVKVTQSSRYLVKRTGEKVFLECVQDMDHENMFWYRQDPGLGLRLIYFSYDVKMKEKGDIPEGYSVSREKKERFSLILESASTNQTSMYLCASSPPSSYNEQFFGPGTRLTVL.

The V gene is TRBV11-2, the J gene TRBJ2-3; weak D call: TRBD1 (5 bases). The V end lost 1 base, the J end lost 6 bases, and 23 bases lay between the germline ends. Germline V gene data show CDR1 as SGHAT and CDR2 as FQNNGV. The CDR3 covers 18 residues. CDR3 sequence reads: CASSLGGSWVSLGDTQYF. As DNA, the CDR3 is TGTGCCAGCAGCTTAGGGGGCTCGTGGGTTTCGCTCGGGGATACGCAGTATTTT.

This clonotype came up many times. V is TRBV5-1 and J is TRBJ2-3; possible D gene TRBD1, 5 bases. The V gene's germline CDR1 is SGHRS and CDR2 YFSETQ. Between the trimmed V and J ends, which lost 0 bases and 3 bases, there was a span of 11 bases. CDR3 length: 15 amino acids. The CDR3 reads CASSLAGRTTDTQYF. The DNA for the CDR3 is TGCGCCAGCAGCTTGGCAGGGCGAACTACAGATACGCAGTATTTT.

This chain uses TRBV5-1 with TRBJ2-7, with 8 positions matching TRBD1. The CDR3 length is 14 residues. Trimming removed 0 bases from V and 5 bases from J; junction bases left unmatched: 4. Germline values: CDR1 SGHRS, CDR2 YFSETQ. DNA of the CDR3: TGCGCCAGCAGCTTGGCACAGGGGGACAACGAGCAGTACTTC. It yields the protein CASSLAQGDNEQYF. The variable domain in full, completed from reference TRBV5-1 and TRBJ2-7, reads KAGVTQTPRYLIKTRGQQVTLSCSPISGHRSVSWYQQTPGQGLQFLFEYFSETQRNKGNFPGRFSGRQFSNSRSEMNVSTLELGDSALYLCASSLAQGDNEQYFGPGTRLTVT.

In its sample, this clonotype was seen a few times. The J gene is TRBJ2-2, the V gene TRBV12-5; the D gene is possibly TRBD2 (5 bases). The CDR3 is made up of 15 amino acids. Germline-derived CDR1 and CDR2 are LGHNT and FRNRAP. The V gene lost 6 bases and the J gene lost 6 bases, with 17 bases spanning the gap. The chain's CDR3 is CASGLIAMEAGELFF. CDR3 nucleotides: TGTGCTAGTGGCCTCATAGCCATGGAGGCCGGGGAGCTGTTTTTT.

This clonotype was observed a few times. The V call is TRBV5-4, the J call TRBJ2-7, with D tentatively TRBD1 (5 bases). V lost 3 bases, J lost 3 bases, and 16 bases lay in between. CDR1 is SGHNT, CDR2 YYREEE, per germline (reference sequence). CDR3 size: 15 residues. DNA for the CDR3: TGTGCCAGCAGCTGGGCGCCAGGGCCGAACTACGAGCAGTACTTC. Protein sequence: CASSWAPGPNYEQYF.

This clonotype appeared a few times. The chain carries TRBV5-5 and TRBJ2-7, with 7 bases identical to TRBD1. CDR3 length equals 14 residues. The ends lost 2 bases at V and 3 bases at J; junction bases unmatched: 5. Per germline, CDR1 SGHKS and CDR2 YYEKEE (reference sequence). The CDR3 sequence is CASSFDRDLYEQYF. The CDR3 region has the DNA TGTGCCAGCAGCTTTGACAGGGACCTCTACGAGCAGTACTTC.

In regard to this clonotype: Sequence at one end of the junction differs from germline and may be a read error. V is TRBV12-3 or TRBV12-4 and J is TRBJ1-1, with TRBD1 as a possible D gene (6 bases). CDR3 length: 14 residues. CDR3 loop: CGSSTGRVNTEAFF. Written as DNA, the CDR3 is TGTGGCAGCAGCACAGGGCGAGTGAACACTGAAGCTTTCTTT.

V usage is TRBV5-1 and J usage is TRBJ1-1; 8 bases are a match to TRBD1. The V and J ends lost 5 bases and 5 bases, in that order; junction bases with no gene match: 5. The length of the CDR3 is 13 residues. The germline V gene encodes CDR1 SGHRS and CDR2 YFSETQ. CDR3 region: CASRGQGGTEAFF. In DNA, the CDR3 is TGCGCCAGCAGAGGACAGGGAGGAACTGAAGCTTTCTTT.

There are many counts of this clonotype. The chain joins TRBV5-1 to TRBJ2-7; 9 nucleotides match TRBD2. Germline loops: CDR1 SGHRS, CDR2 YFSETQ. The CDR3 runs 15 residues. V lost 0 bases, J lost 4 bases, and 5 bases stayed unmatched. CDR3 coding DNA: TGCGCCAGCAGCTTGGTATTAGCGGGGGAATACGAGCAGTACTTC. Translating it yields CASSLVLAGEYEQYF.

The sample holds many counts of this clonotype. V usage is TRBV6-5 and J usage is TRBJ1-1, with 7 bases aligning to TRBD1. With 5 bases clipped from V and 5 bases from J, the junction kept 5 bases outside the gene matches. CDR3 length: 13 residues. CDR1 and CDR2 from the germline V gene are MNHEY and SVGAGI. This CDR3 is CASSPTGVTEAFF. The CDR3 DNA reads TGTGCCAGCAGTCCCACAGGGGTTACTGAAGCTTTCTTT.

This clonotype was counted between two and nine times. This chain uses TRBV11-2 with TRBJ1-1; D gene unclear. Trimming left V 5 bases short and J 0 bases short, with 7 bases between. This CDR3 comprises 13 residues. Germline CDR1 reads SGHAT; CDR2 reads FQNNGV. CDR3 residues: CASSREVNTEAFF. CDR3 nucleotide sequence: TGTGCCAGCAGCCGAGAGGTGAACACTGAAGCTTTCTTT.

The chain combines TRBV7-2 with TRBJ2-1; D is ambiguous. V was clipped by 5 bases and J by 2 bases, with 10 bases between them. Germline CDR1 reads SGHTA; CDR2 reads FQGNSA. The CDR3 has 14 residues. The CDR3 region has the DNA TGTGCCAGCAGCCTCCGGATTCCCTACAATGAGCAGTTCTTC. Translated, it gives CASSLRIPYNEQFF.

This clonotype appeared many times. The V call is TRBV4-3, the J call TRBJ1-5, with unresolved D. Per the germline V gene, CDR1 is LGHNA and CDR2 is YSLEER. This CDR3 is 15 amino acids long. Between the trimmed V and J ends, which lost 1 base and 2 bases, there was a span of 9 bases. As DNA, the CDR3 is TGCGCCAGCAGCCAAGCTCGAGGTGGCAATCAGCCCCAGCATTTT. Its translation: CASSQARGGNQPQHF.

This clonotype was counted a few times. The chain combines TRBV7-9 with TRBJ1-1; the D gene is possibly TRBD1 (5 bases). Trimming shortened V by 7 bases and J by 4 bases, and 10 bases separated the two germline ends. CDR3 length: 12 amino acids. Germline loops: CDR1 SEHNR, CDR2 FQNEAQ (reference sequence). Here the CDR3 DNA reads TGTGCCAGCACCCCCGGGGGCACTGAAGCTTTCTTT. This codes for CASTPGGTEAFF. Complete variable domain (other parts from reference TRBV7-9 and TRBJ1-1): DTGVSQNPRHKITKRGQNVTFRCDPISEHNRLYWYRQTLGQGPEFLTYFQNEAQLEKSRLLSDRFSAERPKGSFSTLEIQRTEQGDSAMYLCASTPGGTEAFFGQGTRLTVV.

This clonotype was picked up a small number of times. The chain's CDR3 is CAISAEGKWTEAFF. CDR3 DNA: TGTGCCATCAGTGCAGAAGGGAAATGGACTGAAGCTTTCTTT. The rearrangement uses TRBV10-3 and TRBJ1-1; D is unresolved. There are 14 residues in the CDR3. CDR1 and CDR2 from the germline V gene are ENHRY and SYGVKD. V lost 4 bases and J 5 bases, leaving 14 bases between the germline ends.

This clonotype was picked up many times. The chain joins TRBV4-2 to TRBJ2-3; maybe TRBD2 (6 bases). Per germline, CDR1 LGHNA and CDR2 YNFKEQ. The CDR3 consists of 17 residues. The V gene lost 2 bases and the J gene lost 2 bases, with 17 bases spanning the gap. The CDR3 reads CASSQKPGGEPTDTQYF. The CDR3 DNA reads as TGTGCCAGCAGCCAAAAGCCAGGCGGGGAGCCCACAGATACGCAGTATTTT.

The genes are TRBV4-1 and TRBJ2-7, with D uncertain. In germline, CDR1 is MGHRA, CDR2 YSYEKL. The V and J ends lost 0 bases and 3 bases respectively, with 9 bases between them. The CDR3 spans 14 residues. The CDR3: CASSQESIHYEQYF. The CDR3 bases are TGCGCCAGCAGCCAAGAAAGCATCCACTACGAGCAGTACTTC.